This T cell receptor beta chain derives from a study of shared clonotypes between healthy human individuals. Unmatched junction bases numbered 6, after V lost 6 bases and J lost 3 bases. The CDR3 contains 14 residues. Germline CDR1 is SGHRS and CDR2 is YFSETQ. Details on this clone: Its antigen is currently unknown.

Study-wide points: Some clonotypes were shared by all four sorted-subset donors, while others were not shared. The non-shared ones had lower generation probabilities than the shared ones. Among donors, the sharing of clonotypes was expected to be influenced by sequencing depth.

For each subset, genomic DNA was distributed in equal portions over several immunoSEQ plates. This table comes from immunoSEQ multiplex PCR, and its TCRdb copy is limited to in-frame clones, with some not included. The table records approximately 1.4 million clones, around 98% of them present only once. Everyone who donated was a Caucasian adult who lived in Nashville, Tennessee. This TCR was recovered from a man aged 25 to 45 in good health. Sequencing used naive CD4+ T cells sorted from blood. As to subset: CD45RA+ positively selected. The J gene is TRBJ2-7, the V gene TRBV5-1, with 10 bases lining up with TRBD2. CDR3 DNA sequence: TGCGCCAGCAAGGTGCTAGCGGGAGTCTACGAGCAGTACTTC. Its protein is CASKVLAGVYEQYF.